This TCR beta chain comes out of a study of blood T cell repertoires in COVID-19. About the research overall: From T cells, B-cell-depleted T cells, or PBMCs came the material, which was cDNA or gDNA.

Sequenced by immunoSEQ multiplex PCR; TCRdb stores in-frame clones only, minus some. The sample comprises approximately 300,000 clones, 85% to 90% of which are singletons, and approximately 1.8% rests with the top ten. The TCR originated in a woman aged 25 to 39 with COVID-19, enrolled during active disease. The sample was peripheral blood.

For the CDR3, the DNA is TGTGCCAGCAGTTTGGGTATTCTAGCGGGGGCGAATGAGCAGTTCTTC. Translation: CASSLGILAGANEQFF. The chain links TRBV28 to TRBJ2-1; TRBD2 agrees at 10 bases. There are 16 residues in the CDR3. The J segment lost 7 bases and the V segment lost 3 bases, leaving 9 bases of the junction unmatched. CDR1 is MDHEN, CDR2 SYDVKM, per germline.